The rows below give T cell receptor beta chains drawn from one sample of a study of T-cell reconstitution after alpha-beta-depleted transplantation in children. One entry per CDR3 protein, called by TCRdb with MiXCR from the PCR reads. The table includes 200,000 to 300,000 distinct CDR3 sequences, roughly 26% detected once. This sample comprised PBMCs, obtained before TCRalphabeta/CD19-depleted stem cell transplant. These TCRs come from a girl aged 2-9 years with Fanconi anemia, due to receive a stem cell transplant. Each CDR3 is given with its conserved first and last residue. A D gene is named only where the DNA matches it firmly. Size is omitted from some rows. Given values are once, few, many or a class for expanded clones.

CSARGGRRTDTQYF,TGCAGTGCTAGAGGTGGGAGAAGGACAGATACGCAGTATTTT,NA,NA,TRBV20-1,TRBJ2-3
CASRSAGGLGELFF,TGTGCCAGCAGGTCAGCGGGAGGGCTCGGGGAGCTGTTTTTT,TRBD2,many,TRBV9,TRBJ2-2
CASSYYRGSYEQYF,TGTGCCAGCAGCTACTACAGGGGCTCCTACGAGCAGTACTTC,TRBD1,NA,TRBV7-2,TRBJ2-7
CSVENRSSGNTIYF,TGCAGCGTTGAAAACAGGAGCTCTGGAAACACCATATATTTT,NA,few,TRBV29-1,TRBJ1-3
CSVDRDRDFYGYTF,TGCAGCGTTGATAGGGACAGGGATTTCTATGGCTACACCTTC,TRBD1,NA,TRBV29-1,TRBJ1-2
CSVDTRNTGELFF,TGCAGCGTTGATACGAGGAACACCGGGGAGCTGTTTTTT,NA,many,TRBV29-1,TRBJ2-2
CASSYRTAQETQYF,TGTGCCAGCAGCTACCGGACGGCCCAAGAGACCCAGTACTTC,NA,many,TRBV5-5,TRBJ2-5
CASSLRPSYEQYF,TGTGCCAGCAGCTTGAGACCTAGCTACGAGCAGTACTTC,NA,many,TRBV7-3,TRBJ2-7
CASSQDRLVLNEQFF,TGTGCCAGCAGCCAAGATAGACTAGTTCTCAATGAGCAGTTCTTC,NA,many,TRBV4-2,TRBJ2-1
CASSLIRAIGTDTQYF,TGTGCCAGCAGCTTAATCAGGGCTATCGGCACAGATACGCAGTATTTT,NA,NA,TRBV7-3,TRBJ2-3
CSAGTKETQYF,TGCAGTGCCGGGACTAAAGAGACCCAGTACTTC,TRBD2,NA,TRBV20-1,TRBJ2-5
CASSVGGAPGTDTQYF,TGTGCCAGCAGCGTAGGAGGTGCGCCAGGTACAGATACGCAGTATTTT,NA,few,TRBV9,TRBJ2-3